This T cell receptor (beta chain) came from a study of response to subunit inactivated influenza vaccine. The study's findings and limits: Each seasonal influenza vaccination, the authors suggested, recruits few new T cells.

The CDR3 consists of 15 residues. CDR1 KGHDR and CDR2 SFDVKD come from the germline V gene. The ends lost 7 bases at V and 0 bases at J; junction bases unmatched: 5. MiXCR, applied by TCRdb to the RT-PCR reads, yields one record per CDR3 protein. The sample records 550,000 to 800,000 distinct CDR3 sequences, about 15% being singletons. This clonotype was picked up a small number of times. What it binds is not known. Sequenced material: PBMCs from blood, taken roughly 12 days after vaccination. The receptor comes from a man aged 50-59 years who received an inactivated influenza vaccine. J is TRBJ2-1 and V is TRBV24-1; the match to TRBD1 covers 7 bases. CDR3 in DNA: TGTGCCACCAGCCCGACAGGGTACTCCTACAATGAGCAGTTCTTC. It specifies CATSPTGYSYNEQFF.